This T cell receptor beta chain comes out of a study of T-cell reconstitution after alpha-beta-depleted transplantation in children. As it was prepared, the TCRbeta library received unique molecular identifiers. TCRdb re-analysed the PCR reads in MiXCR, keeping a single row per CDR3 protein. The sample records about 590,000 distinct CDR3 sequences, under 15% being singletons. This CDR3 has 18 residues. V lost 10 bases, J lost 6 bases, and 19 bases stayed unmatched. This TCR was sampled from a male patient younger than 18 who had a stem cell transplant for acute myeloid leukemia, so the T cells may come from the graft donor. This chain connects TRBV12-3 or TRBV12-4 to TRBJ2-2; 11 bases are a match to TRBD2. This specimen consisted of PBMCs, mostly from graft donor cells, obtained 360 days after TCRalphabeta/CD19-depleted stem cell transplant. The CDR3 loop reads CATDKPSLSGRAAGELFF. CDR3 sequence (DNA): TGTGCCACCGATAAACCCTCCCTTAGCGGGAGGGCTGCCGGGGAGCTGTTTTTT.